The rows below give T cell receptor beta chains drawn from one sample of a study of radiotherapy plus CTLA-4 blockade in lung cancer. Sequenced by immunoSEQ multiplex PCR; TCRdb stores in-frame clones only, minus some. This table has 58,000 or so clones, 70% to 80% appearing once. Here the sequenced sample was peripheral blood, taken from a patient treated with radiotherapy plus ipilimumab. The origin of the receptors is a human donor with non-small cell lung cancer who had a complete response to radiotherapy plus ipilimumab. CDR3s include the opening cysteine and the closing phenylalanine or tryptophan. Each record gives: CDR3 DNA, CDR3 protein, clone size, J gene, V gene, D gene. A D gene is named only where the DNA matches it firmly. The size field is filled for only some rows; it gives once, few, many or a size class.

TGTGCCAGCAGTTACTCTGGGACATCGGGCAATCAGCCCCAGCATTTT | CASSYSGTSGNQPQHF | many | TRBJ1-5 | TRBV6-6 | -
TGCGCCAGCAGCTTGAGGTGGGAGGGGACCGGGGCCAACGTCCTGACTTTC | CASSLRWEGTGANVLTF | - | TRBJ2-6 | TRBV5-1 | TRBD2
TGCGCCAGCAGCTTGAGACTAGCGGGAAATGGTGAGCAGTTCTTC | CASSLRLAGNGEQFF | - | TRBJ2-1 | TRBV5-1 | TRBD2
TGCAGCGTTGAAGGTCTTAATACGCAGTATTTT | CSVEGLNTQYF | - | TRBJ2-3 | TRBV29-1 | -
TGTGCCAGCTCACCATCAGGGACAGGGGGGAACTATGGCTACACCTTC | CASSPSGTGGNYGYTF | - | TRBJ1-2 | TRBV18 | TRBD1
TGTGCCAGTAGTCCCGGGACAGGACTCAATCAGCCCCAGCATTTT | CASSPGTGLNQPQHF | - | TRBJ1-5 | TRBV19 | TRBD1
TGTGCCAGCTCACCACCGGTGGCAGGGACAGATACGCAGTATTTT | CASSPPVAGTDTQYF | - | TRBJ2-3 | TRBV18 | -
TGTGCCTGGAGTGTCTGGAGGGCGTGGGACGGCTACACCTTC | CAWSVWRAWDGYTF | - | TRBJ1-2 | TRBV30 | -
TGTGCCAGCAGGGGCCGTTCCTCAAGCTCCTATAATTCACCCCTCCACTTT | CASRGRSSSSYNSPLHF | - | TRBJ1-6 | TRBV5-5 | -
TGTGCCTGGGGGGGTCGGCGCGGGGAATTCAACACTGAAGCTTTCTTT | CAWGGRRGEFNTEAFF | - | TRBJ1-1 | TRBV30 | -
TGCGCCAGCAGCCAAGAAAGCCTAGCGGACTACAATGAGCAGTTCTTC | CASSQESLADYNEQFF | once | TRBJ2-1 | TRBV4-1 | TRBD2
TGTGCCAGCAGCCCATTATCGCGGCAGCCCGGTTACCAGTACTTC | CASSPLSRQPGYQYF | - | TRBJ2-7 | TRBV5-6 | -
TGTGCCAGCAGTCTGACAGTCCAGTATGGCTACACCTTC | CASSLTVQYGYTF | - | TRBJ1-2 | TRBV5-4 | -
TGTGCCAGCAGCTTTTATGGACTACCGCATAGGGAGCAGTTCTTC | CASSFYGLPHREQFF | - | TRBJ2-1 | TRBV12-1 | -
TGTGCCAGCAGTTCGCCAGGCGGGAGGGCTGGCAATGAGCAGTTCTTC | CASSSPGGRAGNEQFF | few | TRBJ2-1 | TRBV6-5 | TRBD2
TGTGCCAGTAGTAATCCGGCAGGGGGGTTTAGTTATGGCTACACCTTC | CASSNPAGGFSYGYTF | few | TRBJ1-2 | TRBV19 | TRBD1
TGTGCCAGCAGCTTAGAAAGCGGGGGAGCCTACAATGAGCAGTTCTTC | CASSLESGGAYNEQFF | - | TRBJ2-1 | TRBV11-3 | TRBD2
TGTGCCAGCTCCCCCTCGACAGGGGCGCTGAACACTGAAGCTTTCTTT | CASSPSTGALNTEAFF | - | TRBJ1-1 | TRBV18 | TRBD1
TGTGCCAGCAGTTACTCTTCAGGAAGCTCTGGAAACACCATATATTTT | CASSYSSGSSGNTIYF | - | TRBJ1-3 | TRBV6-6 | -
TGTGCCAGCAGCGTAGGTGCAGGGAACACCGGGGAGCTGTTTTTT | CASSVGAGNTGELFF | - | TRBJ2-2 | TRBV9 | -
TGTGCCAGCACGACAGGGGGGTTCAACTTGAACTATGGCTACACCTTC | CASTTGGFNLNYGYTF | - | TRBJ1-2 | TRBV5-6 | TRBD1
TGTGCCAGCAGTATAAGCAATCAGCCCCAGCATTTT | CASSISNQPQHF | - | TRBJ1-5 | TRBV28 | -
TGTGCTAGTGGTTTACTTGTTCGGGGGAAAGAGACCCAGTACTTC | CASGLLVRGKETQYF | - | TRBJ2-5 | TRBV12-5 | -
TGTGCCAGTACTACCGTAGCGGGAGATAAACCTAATGAGCAGTTCTTC | CASTTVAGDKPNEQFF | - | TRBJ2-1 | TRBV19 | TRBD2
TGTGCCAGAGCACCGTATGTAGACACTGAAGCTTTCTTT | CARAPYVDTEAFF | - | TRBJ1-1 | TRBV6-1 | -
TGTGCCAGCCGGCCGATACGGACAGGGGGTGGCTACACCTTC | CASRPIRTGGGYTF | - | TRBJ1-2 | TRBV11-2 | TRBD1
TGTGCCAGCAGCTTAGAACAACCTAACTATGGCTACACCTTC | CASSLEQPNYGYTF | - | TRBJ1-2 | TRBV7-9 | -
TGTGCCAGTAGTATCTCTTCGATCCCCGGGCAGCCCCAGCATTTT | CASSISSIPGQPQHF | - | TRBJ1-5 | TRBV19 | -
TGCGCCAGCAGGCCCGGGACAGGAAAAGGGGACACTGAAGCTTTCTTT | CASRPGTGKGDTEAFF | - | TRBJ1-1 | TRBV5-1 | TRBD1
TGTGCCAGCAGTTACACCCGACAGGGATGGGAGACCCAGTACTTC | CASSYTRQGWETQYF | once | TRBJ2-5 | TRBV6-6 | TRBD1
TGCGCCAGCAGCCAAGATCTGTTCGCGGGGTATGGCTACACCTTC | CASSQDLFAGYGYTF | - | TRBJ1-2 | TRBV4-3 | -
TGTGCCATCAGCGCCTATGGTGCTGGGGCCAACGTCCTGACTTTC | CAISAYGAGANVLTF | - | TRBJ2-6 | TRBV10-3 | -
TGCGCCAGCAGCCAGCAGGGGGCGGCCAACTATGGCTACACCTTC | CASSQQGAANYGYTF | - | TRBJ1-2 | TRBV5-1 | TRBD1
TGTGCCAGCAGTGCGTTGTACTCCTTGCGTGGCACTGAAGCTTTCTTT | CASSALYSLRGTEAFF | - | TRBJ1-1 | TRBV2 | -
TGTGCCTGGAAACAGGGGAATCAGCCCCAGCATTTT | CAWKQGNQPQHF | - | TRBJ1-5 | TRBV30 | TRBD1
TGTGCCTCCCTTGACAGGGGCCCGTGGGGCTACACCTTC | CASLDRGPWGYTF | - | TRBJ1-2 | TRBV30 | TRBD1
TGCGCCAGCAGTAACCCCGACGGGGGGGCCCGAGTCTTC | CASSNPDGGARVF | - | TRBJ2-1 | TRBV10-1 | TRBD2
TGTGCCAGCAGCGTAGCTTGGCGGGGGGCTCACACTGAAGCTTTCTTT | CASSVAWRGAHTEAFF | - | TRBJ1-1 | TRBV9 | -
TGTGCCAGCGGACAGGGGGTGAACACTGAAGCTTTCTTT | CASGQGVNTEAFF | once | TRBJ1-1 | TRBV2 | TRBD1
TGTGCCAGTAACGAGGGAAACACAGATACGCAGTATTTT | CASNEGNTDTQYF | - | TRBJ2-3 | TRBV19 | -
TGCGCCAGCAGCTTCAGGGTAGCCAAAAACATTCAGTACTTC | CASSFRVAKNIQYF | once | TRBJ2-4 | TRBV5-1 | -
TGTGCCAGCAGCCAGGGGAGGGCGGGGAGCCAGCCCCAGCATTTT | CASSQGRAGSQPQHF | few | TRBJ1-5 | TRBV7-2 | -
TGTGCCAGCAGGGCGGGGGTATCCTACAATGAGCAGTTCTTC | CASRAGVSYNEQFF | - | TRBJ2-1 | TRBV21-1 | -
TGCGCCAGCAGTACAAGGGGGCAGGGTGAAAAACTGTTTTTT | CASSTRGQGEKLFF | - | TRBJ1-4 | TRBV5-1 | TRBD1
TGCGCCAGCAGACCTTTATTAGCGGGAGACGCCCGTGATACGCAGTATTTT | CASRPLLAGDARDTQYF | - | TRBJ2-3 | TRBV5-1 | TRBD2
TGCGCCAGCAGCCAAGACAGTACGATGGTCGAGCAGTACTTC | CASSQDSTMVEQYF | few | TRBJ2-7 | TRBV4-3 | -